The rows below give T cell receptor beta chains drawn from one sample of a study of blood T cells in healthy people across ages. TCRdb re-called the 5' RACE reads with MiXCR, one entry per CDR3 protein. The sample carries about a million distinct CDR3 sequences, around two fifths recorded once. Source material: blood. These receptors were taken from a man aged 18 to 29 in good health. The CDR3 runs from the conserved cysteine through the conserved F or W. D genes are given only for firm matches. The listing skips clone size in some rows; elsewhere it reads once, few, many or a size class.

CDR3 protein: CASSSTEAFF
CDR3 DNA: TGTGCCAGCAGCTCCACTGAAGCTTTCTTT
D gene: NA
clone size: many
V gene: TRBV7-9
J gene: TRBJ1-1

CDR3 protein: CASSLASRANYGYTF
CDR3 DNA: TGTGCCAGCAGCTTAGCGTCCAGGGCGAACTATGGCTACACCTTC
D gene: NA
clone size: many
V gene: TRBV11-2
J gene: TRBJ1-2

CDR3 protein: CASSTFRDLKLFF
CDR3 DNA: TGTGCCAGCAGCACATTCCGGGACTTAAAACTGTTTTTT
D gene: NA
clone size: NA
V gene: TRBV11-2
J gene: TRBJ1-4

CDR3 protein: CSVRDREASYNSPLHF
CDR3 DNA: TGCAGTGTTAGGGACAGGGAAGCCTCCTATAATTCACCCCTCCACTTT
D gene: TRBD1
clone size: NA
V gene: TRBV20-1
J gene: TRBJ1-6

CDR3 protein: CASSQGLSPYEQYF
CDR3 DNA: TGTGCCAGCAGCCAAGGCCTAAGTCCCTACGAGCAGTACTTC
D gene: NA
clone size: NA
V gene: TRBV3-1
J gene: TRBJ2-7

CDR3 protein: CASSFKDFEKLFF
CDR3 DNA: TGTGCCAGCAGCTTCAAGGATTTTGAAAAACTGTTTTTT
D gene: NA
clone size: NA
V gene: TRBV5-5
J gene: TRBJ1-4

CDR3 protein: CSGLLPPNEQFF
CDR3 DNA: TGCAGTGGCCTGCTCCCTCCCAATGAGCAGTTCTTC
D gene: NA
clone size: NA
V gene: TRBV20-1
J gene: TRBJ2-1

CDR3 protein: CATSEGENTEAFF
CDR3 DNA: TGTGCCACCAGCGAGGGGGAGAACACTGAAGCTTTCTTT
D gene: NA
clone size: few
V gene: TRBV15
J gene: TRBJ1-1

CDR3 protein: CASSPLRQGPDTF
CDR3 DNA: TGTGCCAGCAGCCCCCTCCGACAGGGGCCGGACACCTTC
D gene: TRBD1
clone size: few
V gene: TRBV12-3/TRBV12-4
J gene: TRBJ1-2

CDR3 protein: CASAPSTGDNQPQHF
CDR3 DNA: TGTGCCAGCGCCCCCTCTACAGGGGACAATCAGCCCCAGCATTTT
D gene: TRBD1
clone size: NA
V gene: TRBV25-1
J gene: TRBJ1-5

CDR3 protein: CASSQGPGTSGGNEQFF
CDR3 DNA: TGTGCCAGCAGCCAAGGCCCCGGGACTAGCGGGGGCAATGAGCAGTTCTTC
D gene: TRBD2
clone size: few
V gene: TRBV4-2
J gene: TRBJ2-1

CDR3 protein: CASSQPDRGPAKNIQYF
CDR3 DNA: TGTGCCAGCAGTCAGCCGGACAGGGGACCAGCCAAAAACATTCAGTACTTC
D gene: TRBD1
clone size: NA
V gene: TRBV28
J gene: TRBJ2-4

CDR3 protein: CASSAKFGTDTQYF
CDR3 DNA: TGTGCCAGCAGTGCAAAGTTTGGTACAGATACGCAGTATTTT
D gene: NA
clone size: few
V gene: TRBV12-3/TRBV12-4
J gene: TRBJ2-3

CDR3 protein: CASSIRDRDYPGYGYTF
CDR3 DNA: TGCGCCAGCAGCATCCGGGACAGAGATTACCCTGGCTATGGCTACACCTTC
D gene: TRBD1
clone size: NA
V gene: TRBV5-1
J gene: TRBJ1-2

CDR3 protein: CASSLPTAPLHF
CDR3 DNA: TGTGCCAGCAGCTTACCGACGGCGCCCCTCCACTTT
D gene: NA
clone size: NA
V gene: TRBV28
J gene: TRBJ1-6

CDR3 protein: CASSWTSGSAQYF
CDR3 DNA: TGTGCCAGCAGTTGGACTAGCGGGAGCGCCCAGTACTTC
D gene: TRBD2
clone size: few
V gene: TRBV12-3/TRBV12-4
J gene: TRBJ2-5

CDR3 protein: CASRPTGGTDTQYF
CDR3 DNA: TGTGCCAGCAGGCCGACAGGGGGAACAGATACGCAGTATTTT
D gene: TRBD1
clone size: NA
V gene: TRBV12-3/TRBV12-4
J gene: TRBJ2-3

CDR3 protein: CASSQVDRIEQYF
CDR3 DNA: TGTGCCAGCAGCCAAGTCGATAGGATCGAGCAGTACTTC
D gene: NA
clone size: NA
V gene: TRBV14
J gene: TRBJ2-7

CDR3 protein: CASSLVRYGYTF
CDR3 DNA: TGTGCCAGCAGTTTAGTCCGCTATGGCTACACCTTC
D gene: NA
clone size: NA
V gene: TRBV12-3/TRBV12-4
J gene: TRBJ1-2

CDR3 protein: CASRLTQGGNSPLHF
CDR3 DNA: TGTGCCAGCAGATTAACGCAGGGGGGTAATTCACCCCTCCACTTT
D gene: TRBD1
clone size: NA
V gene: TRBV6-5
J gene: TRBJ1-6

CDR3 protein: CASSARDTTYEQYF
CDR3 DNA: TGCGCCAGCAGCGCCCGTGACACCACCTACGAGCAGTACTTC
D gene: NA
clone size: NA
V gene: TRBV5-1
J gene: TRBJ2-7

CDR3 protein: CASSQVLGKSTDTQYF
CDR3 DNA: TGCGCCAGCAGCCAAGTGTTGGGTAAATCCACAGATACGCAGTATTTT
D gene: NA
clone size: many
V gene: TRBV4-1
J gene: TRBJ2-3

CDR3 protein: CSVPTPSGDLETRYF
CDR3 DNA: TGCAGCGTGCCCACCCCTAGCGGGGACCTAGAGACCCGGTACTTC
D gene: TRBD2
clone size: NA
V gene: TRBV29-1
J gene: TRBJ2-5

CDR3 protein: CVSSPPGNSYEQYF
CDR3 DNA: TGTGTCAGCAGCCCCCCCGGGAACTCCTACGAGCAGTACTTC
D gene: NA
clone size: NA
V gene: TRBV9
J gene: TRBJ2-7

CDR3 protein: CAVSPLPWTRRHNEQFF
CDR3 DNA: TGTGCCGTTTCACCCCTCCCATGGACTAGGCGCCACAATGAGCAGTTCTTC
D gene: TRBD2
clone size: NA
V gene: TRBV27
J gene: TRBJ2-1

CDR3 protein: CASSHQGDSPTDTQYF
CDR3 DNA: TGTGCCAGCAGCCACCAGGGGGACAGCCCTACAGATACGCAGTATTTT
D gene: TRBD1
clone size: NA
V gene: TRBV7-2
J gene: TRBJ2-3

CDR3 protein: CSARPVGREGGYTF
CDR3 DNA: TGCAGTGCTAGGCCCGTGGGCAGGGAGGGTGGCTACACCTTC
D gene: NA
clone size: NA
V gene: TRBV20-1
J gene: TRBJ1-2

CDR3 protein: CASIPRAGYNEQFF
CDR3 DNA: TGTGCCAGTATTCCAAGGGCAGGCTACAATGAGCAGTTCTTC
D gene: NA
clone size: NA
V gene: TRBV11-2
J gene: TRBJ2-1

CDR3 protein: CASSLNGGGGSNYGYTF
CDR3 DNA: TGTGCCAGCAGCTTAAACGGGGGGGGCGGTTCTAACTATGGCTACACCTTC
D gene: NA
clone size: NA
V gene: TRBV7-2
J gene: TRBJ1-2

CDR3 protein: CASSTTGGRGAFF
CDR3 DNA: TGTGCCAGCAGCACGACAGGGGGCAGGGGAGCTTTCTTT
D gene: TRBD1
clone size: few
V gene: TRBV12-3/TRBV12-4
J gene: TRBJ1-1

CDR3 protein: CASSSTGKRRAQETQYF
CDR3 DNA: TGTGCCAGCAGCTCTACCGGGAAGCGGCGGGCACAAGAGACCCAGTACTTC
D gene: NA
clone size: NA
V gene: TRBV7-9
J gene: TRBJ2-5

CDR3 protein: CAIRGGGSQNTEAFF
CDR3 DNA: TGTGCCATCAGGGGGGGGGGCAGCCAGAACACTGAAGCTTTCTTT
D gene: NA
clone size: NA
V gene: TRBV10-3
J gene: TRBJ1-1

CDR3 protein: CASSQDWISPNYGYTF
CDR3 DNA: TGCGCCAGCAGCCAAGATTGGATCAGCCCTAACTATGGCTACACCTTC
D gene: NA
clone size: NA
V gene: TRBV4-1
J gene: TRBJ1-2

CDR3 protein: CASTDQGNGYTF
CDR3 DNA: TGTGCCAGCACGGATCAGGGTAATGGCTACACCTTC
D gene: NA
clone size: NA
V gene: TRBV6-6
J gene: TRBJ1-2

CDR3 protein: CASSTSNREPQHF
CDR3 DNA: TGTGCCAGCAGCACCAGTAACAGGGAGCCCCAGCATTTT
D gene: NA
clone size: NA
V gene: TRBV7-2
J gene: TRBJ1-5

CDR3 protein: CASSLDDRGGGDTEAFF
CDR3 DNA: TGTGCCAGCAGCTTAGACGACAGGGGAGGTGGGGACACTGAAGCTTTCTTT
D gene: TRBD1
clone size: NA
V gene: TRBV7-8
J gene: TRBJ1-1

CDR3 protein: CASSSEGQKNTEAFF
CDR3 DNA: TGCGCCAGCAGCTCAGAAGGACAGAAGAACACTGAAGCTTTCTTT
D gene: NA
clone size: few
V gene: TRBV5-1
J gene: TRBJ1-1

CDR3 protein: CASSVGGGWRDTQYF
CDR3 DNA: TGTGCCAGCAGCGTAGGGGGAGGATGGCGAGATACGCAGTATTTT
D gene: NA
clone size: NA
V gene: TRBV9
J gene: TRBJ2-3

CDR3 protein: CASSLAADPGELEFF
CDR3 DNA: TGTGCCAGCAGCTTAGCCGCAGATCCAGGGGAGTTGGAGTTCTTC
D gene: NA
clone size: NA
V gene: TRBV11-2
J gene: TRBJ2-1

CDR3 protein: CASSYSRGQRTKLPNEQFF
CDR3 DNA: TGTGCCAGCAGTTACTCCAGGGGACAGAGAACTAAATTACCCAATGAGCAGTTCTTC
D gene: TRBD1
clone size: NA
V gene: TRBV6-5
J gene: TRBJ2-1